This TCR beta chain comes out of a study of blood T cell repertoires in COVID-19. This clone appeared a few times. The repertoire was sequenced with immunoSEQ multiplex PCR; TCRdb's copy has only in-frame clones and lacks some. The sample records under 150,000 clones, 80% to 90% being singletons. The CDR3 is 14 amino acids. J lost 2 bases, V lost 6 bases, and 2 bases had no gene match. CDR1 and CDR2 (germline): LNHDA, SQIVND (reference sequence). Sequencing was performed on peripheral blood. The rearrangement joins TRBV19 to TRBJ1-5, with TRBD1 matching 9 bases. This sequence originates from a human donor in a cohort sampled during active COVID-19. The CDR3 DNA is TGTGCCAGTAGCCGACAGGGGGGCAATCAGCCCCAGCATTTT. Residues: CASSRQGGNQPQHF.